Listed below are T cell receptor beta chains from one sample, sequenced in a study of OX40 agonist ivuxolimab in advanced cancers. TCRdb keeps only in-frame clones here, not all; method: immunoSEQ multiplex PCR. The sample contains 150,000 to 190,000 clones, 94% of which appear only once. The sample in question was CD4+ or CD8+ T cells sorted from blood, obtained in a trial of the OX40 agonist ivuxolimab. These receptor sequences come from an adult with an advanced solid tumor such as melanoma, head and neck, liver or kidney cancer. Both conserved end residues are part of each CDR3. The D gene is left open where the match is weak. Clone size is stated in some rows and not others, as once, few, many or a class when expanded.

D,J,size,V,DNA,CDR3
.,TRBJ1-2,once,TRBV29-1,TGCAGCGTTGAAGATGGCAGGCTACAAGGGGACTATGGCTACACCTTC,CSVEDGRLQGDYGYTF
TRBD2,TRBJ2-3,.,TRBV28,TGTGCCAGCAGTTTTGCAGCGGGAGGAGATACGCAGTATTTT,CASSFAAGGDTQYF
.,TRBJ2-7,.,TRBV15,TGTGCCACCAGCAGGCATCCGAGCGAGCAGTACTTC,CATSRHPSEQYF
.,TRBJ1-5,.,TRBV5-6,TGTGCCAGCAGCTTAGGACCGGTGTTCAATCAGCCCCAGCATTTT,CASSLGPVFNQPQHF
TRBD2,TRBJ2-3,.,TRBV5-1,TGCGCCAGCAGCATAGTAGCGGGGGGCAACACAGATACGCAGTATTTT,CASSIVAGGNTDTQYF
.,TRBJ2-7,.,TRBV7-2,TGTGCCAGCAGCTTAGCCCCGACGGACTACGAGCAGTACTTC,CASSLAPTDYEQYF
.,TRBJ1-2,once,TRBV18,TGTGCCAGCTCACCGCGGACGGATTATGGCTACACCTTC,CASSPRTDYGYTF
.,TRBJ1-1,.,TRBV19,TGTGCCAGTAGTATTTGGGGGGCTGAAGCTTTCTTT,CASSIWGAEAFF
.,TRBJ1-2,.,TRBV5-4,TGTGCCAGCAGCTTGCAAGGGGACCGATATGGCTACACCTTC,CASSLQGDRYGYTF
.,TRBJ1-5,.,TRBV10-3,TGTGCCATCAGTGACCGATCTTATAGCAATCAGCCCCAGCATTTT,CAISDRSYSNQPQHF
TRBD1,TRBJ2-7,.,TRBV30,TGTGCCTGGAGTGCCGACAGGGGGCGAGTTGGGGGACGCGAGCAGTACTTC,CAWSADRGRVGGREQYF
.,TRBJ2-3,.,TRBV5-1,TGCGCCAGCAGCTGGGGGGGCGCGAACACAGATACGCAGTATTTT,CASSWGGANTDTQYF
.,TRBJ1-3,.,TRBV5-1,TGCGCCAGCAGCTTGGACTCCGGGTACTCTGGAAACACCATATATTTT,CASSLDSGYSGNTIYF
TRBD1,TRBJ1-2,.,TRBV19,TGTGCCAGTAGTAGCACAGGGGGCGATGGCTACACCTTC,CASSSTGGDGYTF
.,TRBJ2-5,.,TRBV9,TGTGCCAGCAGCGTAGGGTCGGGGACCGAGACCCAGTACTTC,CASSVGSGTETQYF